This is a list of T cell receptor beta chains from one sample in a study of blood T cell repertoires in COVID-19. TCRdb keeps only in-frame clones here, not all; method: immunoSEQ multiplex PCR. This table holds approximately 260,000 clones, roughly 84% found once. Sequencing was performed on PBMCs or T cells enriched from blood (not recorded which). The receptors originated from a man aged 45 to 65 who had recovered from COVID-19. The CDR3 runs from the conserved cysteine through the conserved F or W. The D gene is left open where the match is weak. Clone size is given for some rows only: seen once, a few or many times, or a class if the clone is expanded.

>TRBJ2-3|15|few|TRBV12-5|.
TGTGCTAGTGGTTTGGAGGGGTTGTCCACAGATACGCAGTATTTT
CASGLEGLSTDTQYF
>TRBJ2-7|14|.|TRBV18|.
TGTGCCAGCTCACTCGGCACAACAGGGACCCAGCCGTACTTC
CASSLGTTGTQPYF
>TRBJ1-1|14|.|TRBV29-1|.
TGCAGCGTCATCAGGGATCCCATGAACACTGAAGCTTTCTTT
CSVIRDPMNTEAFF
>TRBJ1-2|11|.|TRBV28|.
TGTGCCAGGATGACAGGTTATGGCTACACCTTC
CARMTGYGYTF
>TRBJ1-1|15|few|TRBV18|.
TGTGCCAGCTCACCACCGGCAGGGGCGTACACTGAAGCTTTCTTT
CASSPPAGAYTEAFF
>TRBJ2-2|17|.|TRBV7-2|TRBD2
TGTGCCAGCAGCAACAAGCCCGGCGGGGGACACACCGGGGAGCTGTTTTTT
CASSNKPGGGHTGELFF
>TRBJ2-1|14|.|TRBV15|.
TGTGCCACCAGCAGGGGGGGAGGAGTTTTCGAGCAGTTCTTC
CATSRGGGVFEQFF
>TRBJ2-4|15|.|TRBV5-1|.
TGCGCCAGCTCAATGGGCGTCCTGGTCAAAAACATTCAGTACTTC
CASSMGVLVKNIQYF
>TRBJ2-1|15|.|TRBV24-1|TRBD2
TGTGCCACCAGTTTGAGCGGGAGTCTCGGCGATGAGCAGTTCTTC
CATSLSGSLGDEQFF
>TRBJ2-6|15|.|TRBV7-3|.
TGTGCCAGCAGCCATGGACAGACCGGGGCCAACGTCCTGACTTTC
CASSHGQTGANVLTF
>TRBJ2-1|16|.|TRBV3-1/TRBV3-2|TRBD2
TGTGCCAGCAGCCAAGATATAGCGGGGACGTACAATGAGCAGTTCTTC
CASSQDIAGTYNEQFF
>TRBJ2-5|20|.|TRBV10-1|TRBD1
TGCGCCAGCAGTGAGTCGAGGGGACACTACCGGGACAGGGTGCAAGAGACCCAGTACTTC
CASSESRGHYRDRVQETQYF
>TRBJ2-7|15|.|TRBV5-1|TRBD1
TGCGCCAGCAGCTTTTGGACAGGGACCCCCTACGAGCAGTACTTC
CASSFWTGTPYEQYF
>TRBJ2-1|12|.|TRBV6-2/TRBV6-3|.
TGTGCCAGCAGCATAGCGGCCAATGAGCAGTTCTTC
CASSIAANEQFF
>TRBJ2-2|17|.|TRBV5-6|.
TGTGCCAGCAAAGGGGTAGGGATACAGGAGAACACCGGGGAGCTGTTTTTT
CASKGVGIQENTGELFF
>TRBJ2-3|14|.|TRBV9|.
TGTGCCAGCAGCGTATCTGGCGGAACAGATACGCAGTATTTT
CASSVSGGTDTQYF
>TRBJ2-7|15|once|TRBV5-5|TRBD1
TGTGCCAGCAGCACAGCCGGGACAGGGTCCTACGAGCAGTACTTC
CASSTAGTGSYEQYF
>TRBJ2-5|14|.|TRBV11-3|TRBD2
TGTGCCAGCAGCTTAGACGCGGGGGGGGGTACCCAGTACTTC
CASSLDAGGGTQYF
>TRBJ2-1|13|few|TRBV7-9|.
TGTGCCAGCAACTTACCAATTTACAATGAGCAGTTCTTC
CASNLPIYNEQFF
>TRBJ2-1|15|few|TRBV7-8|.
TGTGCCAGCCTGGGGGGCGGGGGAATGTACAATGAGCAGTTCTTC
CASLGGGGMYNEQFF
>TRBJ2-2|20|.|TRBV6-2/TRBV6-3|TRBD2
TGTGCCAGCAGTTACTCGTGGTCTCTACCGGGACTAGCGTCCACCGGGGAGCTGTTTTTT
CASSYSWSLPGLASTGELFF
>TRBJ1-1|14|.|TRBV3-1/TRBV3-2|.
TGTGCCAGCAGCCAAGGACAGCCGAACACTGAAGCTTTCTTT
CASSQGQPNTEAFF
>TRBJ2-7|13|.|TRBV30|TRBD1
TGTGCCTGGAGCGTGACACAGGGGGGCGAGCAGTACTTC
CAWSVTQGGEQYF
>TRBJ1-2|14|.|TRBV5-6|TRBD1
TGTGCCAGCACCACGACAGGGGGCTGGTATGGCTACACCTTC
CASTTTGGWYGYTF
>TRBJ2-7|15|.|TRBV29-1|TRBD2
TGCAGCGTTTTAAAGGGGCTAGCGGGAAGCTACGAGCAGTACTTC
CSVLKGLAGSYEQYF
>TRBJ1-2|15|once|TRBV9|TRBD1
TGTGCCAGCACCATCGGACAGGGCCCTAACTATGGCTACACCTTC
CASTIGQGPNYGYTF
>TRBJ2-7|15|.|TRBV15|.
TGTGCCACCAGTTCCCAATGGCGGTACTCCTACGAGCAGTACTTC
CATSSQWRYSYEQYF
>TRBJ1-2|13|once|TRBV18|TRBD1
TGTGCCAGCTCACCACCGGCAGGGGGGAGCTACACCTTC
CASSPPAGGSYTF
>TRBJ2-5|15|.|TRBV5-1|TRBD2
TGCGCCAGCGGATTGGAGCGGGGAACTCAAAAGACCCAGTACTTC
CASGLERGTQKTQYF
>TRBJ2-1|16|.|TRBV21-1|.
TGTGCCAGCAGCCTCATGGGAGGGAGATCCTACAATGAGCAGTTCTTC
CASSLMGGRSYNEQFF
>TRBJ1-2|17|.|TRBV24-1|TRBD1
TGTGCCACCAGTGATTTAGGAGGGACAGGGGTCGGCTATGGCTACACCTTC
CATSDLGGTGVGYGYTF
>TRBJ2-3|18|.|TRBV4-3|.
TGCGCCAGCAGCCAAGAAGGGGGGGCCACTAGTTTCACAGATACGCAGTATTTT
CASSQEGGATSFTDTQYF
>TRBJ2-7|14|.|TRBV27|TRBD2
TGTGCCAGCAGTTTTTTTGGCGGGAGTTACGAGCAGTACTTC
CASSFFGGSYEQYF
>TRBJ2-3|14|.|TRBV7-3|.
TGTGCCAGCAGCTTAAGCGGGGGCACAGATACGCAGTATTTT
CASSLSGGTDTQYF
>TRBJ2-3|14|.|TRBV5-1|.
TGCGCCAGCAGCTTGCCGGGAAGCACAGATACGCAGTATTTT
CASSLPGSTDTQYF
>TRBJ1-4|14|.|TRBV29-1|.
TGCAGCGTTGAAGTAGGGGGTGGAGGCGAAAAACTGTTTTTT
CSVEVGGGGEKLFF
>TRBJ1-2|15|few|TRBV2|.
TGTGCCAGCAGGCAGGGCCTCAGATCAAACTATGGCTACACCTTC
CASRQGLRSNYGYTF
>TRBJ2-5|14|.|TRBV7-8|TRBD1
TGTGCCAGCAGTATGACAGGGTACCAAGAGACCCAGTACTTC
CASSMTGYQETQYF
>TRBJ2-7|15|few|TRBV9|.
TGTGCCAGCAGCCCCGCCGGACAGAGAACCTACGAGCAGTACTTC
CASSPAGQRTYEQYF
>TRBJ2-7|18|.|TRBV6-1|TRBD2
TGTGCCAGCAGTGGACCCGGACTAGCGGGCGGCAACACCTACGAGCAGTACTTC
CASSGPGLAGGNTYEQYF
>TRBJ2-1|11|.|TRBV20-1|TRBD1
TGCAGTGCCCGACAGGGAAATGAGCAGTTCTTC
CSARQGNEQFF
>TRBJ1-4|15|.|TRBV18|.
TGTGCCAGCTCACCACCGAGGGGGACTAATGAAAAACTGTTTTTT
CASSPPRGTNEKLFF
>TRBJ2-6|17|.|TRBV4-3|.
TGCGCCAGCAGCCAAGAGGTCGTACACTCTGGGGCCAACGTCCTGACTTTC
CASSQEVVHSGANVLTF
>TRBJ2-3|16|.|TRBV10-1|TRBD1
TGCGCCAGCAGTCCGGGACAGGGGGGAAGCACAGATACGCAGTATTTT
CASSPGQGGSTDTQYF
>TRBJ2-1|14|.|TRBV4-3|TRBD1
TGCGCCAGCAGCCAGGACTGGACAGGAGGTGAGCAGTTCTTC
CASSQDWTGGEQFF